This T cell receptor beta chain came from a study of cytomegalovirus exposure and HLA in healthy donors. PCR amplification relied on 60 Vbeta primers (plus 13 Jbeta primers). Sequenced by immunoSEQ multiplex PCR; TCRdb stores in-frame clones only, minus some. This sample has 70,000 to 95,000 clones; roughly 83% occur once, and the top ten carry 14% to 15%. The CDR3 is 14 amino acids. CDR1 and CDR2 (germline): GTSNPN, SVGIG (reference sequence). With 3 bases removed from V and 6 bases from J, the gap between germline ends came to 14 bases. In regard to this clone: The antigen is undetermined.

Study-level points and caveats: The presence/absence work took it that sequencing depth was about the same across donors. Reported results showed that the classifier diagnosed cytomegalovirus status with high specificity and sensitivity. Associated with HLA alleles at 0.05 false discovery rate in a later analysis were around 15,000 TCR beta sequences.

The material sequenced was PBMCs. This chain links TRBV30 with TRBJ2-2; TRBD2 is a possible D gene (5 bases). The receptor comes from a woman in her thirties or forties in good health and CMV-seropositive. The CDR3 bases are TGTGCCTGGAGCTTACTCACTAGTTCCGGGGAGCTGTTTTTT. Protein: CAWSLLTSSGELFF.